This T cell receptor beta chain was captured in a study of blood T cell repertoires in COVID-19. TCRdb keeps only in-frame clones here, not all; method: immunoSEQ multiplex PCR. The table lists a few hundred thousand clones, 86% of them singletons. CDR1 and CDR2 (germline): MDHEN, SYDVKM. Trimming cost V 8 bases and J 7 bases, with 11 bases left between them. CDR3 length: 12 amino acids. Categorization into cohorts depended on clinical history that participants reported. The genes are TRBV28 and TRBJ1-4, with D maybe TRBD1 (6 bases). The source of this sequence is a woman in her thirties who had been exposed to COVID-19. Sequencing input: PBMCs or T cells enriched from blood (not recorded which). CDR3 coding DNA: TGTGCCAGCGACAGGTTGGGTGAAAAACTGTTTTTT. Its protein product is CASDRLGEKLFF.